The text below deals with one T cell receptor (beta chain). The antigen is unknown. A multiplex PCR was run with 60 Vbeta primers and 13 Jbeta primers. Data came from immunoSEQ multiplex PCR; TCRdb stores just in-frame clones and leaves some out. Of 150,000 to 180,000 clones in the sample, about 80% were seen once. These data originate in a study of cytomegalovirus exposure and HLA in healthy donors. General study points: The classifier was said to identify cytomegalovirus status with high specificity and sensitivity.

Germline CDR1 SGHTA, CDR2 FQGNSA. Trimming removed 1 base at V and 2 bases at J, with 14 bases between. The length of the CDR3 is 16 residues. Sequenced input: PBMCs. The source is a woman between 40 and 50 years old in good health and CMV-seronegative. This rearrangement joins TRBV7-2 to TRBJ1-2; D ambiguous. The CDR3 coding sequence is TGTGCCAGCAGCTTAGGGTCCCGGACTTTAAACTATGGCTACACCTTC. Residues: CASSLGSRTLNYGYTF.